The rows below give T cell receptor beta chains drawn from one sample of a study of CD8+ T cells in alopecia areata. Generated by immunoSEQ multiplex PCR, the TCRdb table keeps only in-frame clones and is missing some. Here the sample spans 75,000 to 85,000 clones, around 65% being singletons. The sequencing here drew on CD8+ T cells sorted from blood, taken at week 24, from a patient treated with tofacitinib. The origin of the receptors is a human donor with alopecia areata. Both conserved end residues are part of each CDR3. The D gene is left open where the match is weak. The size of a clone is reported for some rows only, either as once, few or many, or as a class for expanded clones.

V gene: TRBV28
CDR3 length: 12
D gene: -
J gene: TRBJ1-1
clone size: few
CDR3 protein: CASSFGNTEAFF
CDR3 DNA: TGTGCCAGCAGTTTTGGAAACACTGAAGCTTTCTTT

V gene: TRBV14
CDR3 length: 15
D gene: TRBD1
J gene: TRBJ2-2
clone size: -
CDR3 protein: CASSQLQGATGELFF
CDR3 DNA: TGTGCCAGCAGCCAGCTACAGGGGGCGACCGGGGAGCTGTTTTTT

V gene: TRBV27
CDR3 length: 14
D gene: -
J gene: TRBJ1-1
clone size: few
CDR3 protein: CASSLTGPNTEAFF
CDR3 DNA: TGTGCCAGCAGTCTCACCGGACCGAACACTGAAGCTTTCTTT

V gene: TRBV29-1
CDR3 length: 11
D gene: -
J gene: TRBJ1-1
clone size: -
CDR3 protein: CSVAENTEAFF
CDR3 DNA: TGCAGCGTTGCAGAGAACACTGAAGCTTTCTTT

V gene: TRBV30
CDR3 length: 14
D gene: TRBD2
J gene: TRBJ2-1
clone size: few
CDR3 protein: CAWSSTSGRNEQFF
CDR3 DNA: TGTGCCTGGAGTTCGACTAGCGGGAGGAATGAGCAGTTCTTC

V gene: TRBV2
CDR3 length: 12
D gene: -
J gene: TRBJ2-7
clone size: -
CDR3 protein: CASGDRSYEQYF
CDR3 DNA: TGTGCCAGCGGCGACAGGTCCTACGAGCAGTACTTC

V gene: TRBV19
CDR3 length: 14
D gene: -
J gene: TRBJ2-1
clone size: once
CDR3 protein: CASSIGQGLNEQFF
CDR3 DNA: TGTGCCAGTAGTATTGGGCAGGGCCTAAATGAGCAGTTCTTC

V gene: TRBV29-1
CDR3 length: 13
D gene: -
J gene: TRBJ1-4
clone size: -
CDR3 protein: CSGWPATNEKLFF
CDR3 DNA: TGCAGCGGATGGCCAGCAACTAATGAAAAACTGTTTTTT

V gene: TRBV4-1
CDR3 length: 17
D gene: TRBD2
J gene: TRBJ2-7
clone size: -
CDR3 protein: CASSQDATSGGFYEQYF
CDR3 DNA: TGCGCCAGCAGCCAGGACGCGACTAGCGGGGGATTTTACGAGCAGTACTTC

V gene: TRBV4-3
CDR3 length: 15
D gene: -
J gene: TRBJ2-2
clone size: -
CDR3 protein: CASSLSRGFTGELFF
CDR3 DNA: TGCGCCAGCAGCCTAAGTAGGGGGTTTACCGGGGAGCTGTTTTTT

V gene: TRBV27
CDR3 length: 13
D gene: -
J gene: TRBJ1-2
clone size: -
CDR3 protein: CASSMWDFNGYTF
CDR3 DNA: TGTGCCAGCAGTATGTGGGACTTCAATGGCTACACCTTC

V gene: TRBV6-5
CDR3 length: 14
D gene: TRBD2
J gene: TRBJ2-3
clone size: -
CDR3 protein: CASTTSAPPDTQCF
CDR3 DNA: TGTGCCAGCACCACTAGCGCCCCTCCAGATACGCAGTGTTTT

V gene: TRBV2
CDR3 length: 16
D gene: TRBD2
J gene: TRBJ2-1
clone size: -
CDR3 protein: CASSEFSGRTNNEQFF
CDR3 DNA: TGTGCCAGCAGTGAATTTAGCGGGAGAACGAACAATGAGCAGTTCTTC

V gene: TRBV5-1
CDR3 length: 16
D gene: TRBD2
J gene: TRBJ2-2
clone size: -
CDR3 protein: CASSLTSGGPTGELFF
CDR3 DNA: TGCGCCAGCAGCCTAACGAGCGGGGGCCCCACCGGGGAGCTGTTTTTT

V gene: TRBV27
CDR3 length: 18
D gene: TRBD2
J gene: TRBJ2-3
clone size: once
CDR3 protein: CASSLRGLAGGLTDTQYF
CDR3 DNA: TGTGCCAGCAGTTTACGGGGACTAGCGGGAGGACTAACAGATACGCAGTATTTT

V gene: TRBV7-2
CDR3 length: 12
D gene: -
J gene: TRBJ2-7
clone size: -
CDR3 protein: CASSWGRNEQYF
CDR3 DNA: TGTGCCAGCAGCTGGGGGCGGAACGAGCAGTACTTC

V gene: TRBV9
CDR3 length: 16
D gene: -
J gene: TRBJ2-1
clone size: few
CDR3 protein: CASSDPGLKVADEQFF
CDR3 DNA: TGTGCCAGCAGCGATCCCGGTCTAAAGGTCGCCGATGAGCAGTTCTTC

V gene: TRBV7-2
CDR3 length: 19
D gene: TRBD1
J gene: TRBJ1-5
clone size: -
CDR3 protein: CASSLDRDRGRGGNQPQHF
CDR3 DNA: TGTGCCAGCAGCTTAGATAGGGACAGGGGGCGCGGGGGCAATCAGCCCCAGCATTTT

V gene: TRBV27
CDR3 length: 12
D gene: -
J gene: TRBJ2-7
clone size: -
CDR3 protein: CASSLSGYEQYF
CDR3 DNA: TGTGCCAGCAGTTTATCCGGGTACGAGCAGTACTTC

V gene: TRBV18
CDR3 length: 15
D gene: -
J gene: TRBJ2-3
clone size: -
CDR3 protein: CASSTWDRFVDTQYF
CDR3 DNA: TGTGCCAGCTCAACCTGGGACCGATTCGTAGATACGCAGTATTTT

V gene: TRBV4-3
CDR3 length: 15
D gene: -
J gene: TRBJ2-2
clone size: -
CDR3 protein: CASSQDSIGSGELFF
CDR3 DNA: TGCGCCAGCAGCCAAGATTCTATCGGTTCCGGGGAGCTGTTTTTT

V gene: TRBV7-6
CDR3 length: 13
D gene: TRBD2
J gene: TRBJ2-3
clone size: few
CDR3 protein: CASRGAGADTQYF
CDR3 DNA: TGTGCCAGTAGGGGAGCGGGAGCAGATACGCAGTATTTT